This note documents a single T cell receptor (beta chain) sequence. Unique molecular identifiers tagged every individual TCR cDNA molecule. One entry per CDR3 protein, called by TCRdb with MiXCR from the 5' RACE reads. The sample shows tens of thousands of distinct CDR3 sequences, about 9.8% of them seen only once. The sample comes from a study of spatial heterogeneity in lung cancer. Time point meaning: blood at routine non-recurrence follow-up after resection. Material for sequencing was whole RNA from tumor, nontumor lung or frozen PBMC, left unsorted. The CDR3 extends over 16 amino acids. The V and J ends lost 8 bases and 0 bases, in that order; junction bases with no gene match: 9. Looked up from germline, CDR1 is LNHNV and CDR2 is YYDKDF (reference sequence).

The V gene is TRBV15, the J gene TRBJ2-4; 8 nucleotides line up with TRBD2. This TCR derives from a male donor with early-stage non-small cell lung cancer. The source was PBMCs, collected at follow-up. The CDR3 sequence is CATATGGQLAKNIQYF. CDR3 nucleotide sequence: TGTGCCACCGCGACGGGGGGGCAACTAGCCAAAAACATTCAGTACTTC.